This is a list of T cell receptor beta chains from one sample in a study of PD-L1 blockade in urothelial cancer. Assay used: immunoSEQ multiplex PCR; TCRdb lists only in-frame clones, some missing. The sample contains some 120,000 clones, around 89% of which appear only once. The sample here was PBMCs, taken around atezolizumab (anti-PD-L1) treatment. Receptors were obtained from a man aged 60 to 69 with urothelial cancer. The CDR3 runs from the conserved cysteine through the conserved F or W.

CDR3aa,j_gene,v_gene
CASSQGIGGYEQYF,TRBJ2-7,TRBV4-2
CAAGWTGSGNTIYF,TRBJ1-3,TRBV6-1
CASSGGQMITEAFF,TRBJ1-1,TRBV9
CASSPTTLGGNEQFF,TRBJ2-1,TRBV19
CASSLEWRLTDTQYF,TRBJ2-3,TRBV7-2
CASSYPSGDTDTQYF,TRBJ2-3,TRBV5-4
CATQGRGVRETQYF,TRBJ2-5,TRBV19
CASSQVTGTGGFYEQYF,TRBJ2-7,TRBV4-1
CASSLTSGTYEQYF,TRBJ2-7,TRBV11-2
CASSSGVSDTQYF,TRBJ2-3,TRBV7-8
CATRAGTATGELFF,TRBJ2-2,TRBV15
CASSFPDRLTRYNEQFF,TRBJ2-1,TRBV27
CASSVVGQFEAFF,TRBJ1-1,TRBV9
CASSVRGAGNYNEQFF,TRBJ2-1,TRBV9
CSAGEFATNEKLFF,TRBJ1-4,TRBV29-1
CASSYEQNNYEQYF,TRBJ2-7,TRBV5-1
CASKEGAGPTDTQYF,TRBJ2-3,TRBV10-2
CASSSSGNEQFF,TRBJ2-1,TRBV25-1
CASSQDYGSPLHF,TRBJ1-6,TRBV4-2